This T cell receptor (beta chain) comes out of a study of CD8 T cells in ankylosing spondylitis. Study-wide results and caveats: There was reportedly significant enrichment of clones that were disease-linked in matched ankylosing spondylitis synovial fluid. Reactive arthritis synovial fluid and blood previously showed some of these motif variants. Roughly eight highly homologous variants made up a TCR beta motif that seemed to typify ankylosing spondylitis blood.

Quantitative 5'-RACE with molecular barcodes generated TCR beta libraries. One entry per CDR3 protein, called by TCRdb with MiXCR from the 5' RACE reads. The sample records about 140,000 distinct CDR3 sequences, about 8% being singletons. V was pared by 5 bases and J by 7 bases, with 19 bases between. Germline loops: CDR1 SGHRS, CDR2 YFSETQ. The CDR3 consists of 14 residues. In the case of this clonotype: Its antigen remains unidentified.

The clonotype was recovered from a male donor with ankylosing spondylitis. Sequenced material: synovial fluid, either unsorted or a sorted T cell fraction (not recorded which). The chain couples TRBV5-1 to TRBJ2-7, with D possibly matching TRBD1 (6 bases). The CDR3 protein is CASRTGILSGEQYF. Written as DNA, the CDR3 is TGCGCCAGCAGGACAGGCATCCTTTCGGGGGAGCAGTACTTC.